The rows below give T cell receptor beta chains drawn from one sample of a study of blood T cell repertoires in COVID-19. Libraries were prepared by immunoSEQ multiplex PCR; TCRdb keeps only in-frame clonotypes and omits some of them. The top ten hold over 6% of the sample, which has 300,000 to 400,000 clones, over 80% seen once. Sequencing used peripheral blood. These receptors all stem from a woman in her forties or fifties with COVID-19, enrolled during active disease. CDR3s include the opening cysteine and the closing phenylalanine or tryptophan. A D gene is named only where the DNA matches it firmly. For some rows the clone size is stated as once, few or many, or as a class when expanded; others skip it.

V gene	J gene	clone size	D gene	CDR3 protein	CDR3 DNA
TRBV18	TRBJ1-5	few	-	CASSAEGQFNQPQHF	TGTGCCAGCTCAGCAGAAGGACAGTTCAATCAGCCCCAGCATTTT
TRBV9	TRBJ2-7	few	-	CASSNSFTYEQYF	TGTGCCAGCAGTAACTCTTTTACCTACGAGCAGTACTTC
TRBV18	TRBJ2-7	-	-	CASSHRQDYEQYF	TGTGCCAGCTCACACAGACAGGACTACGAGCAGTACTTC
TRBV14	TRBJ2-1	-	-	CASSPELQGVQFF	TGTGCCAGCAGCCCCGAGCTCCAGGGTGTTCAGTTCTTC
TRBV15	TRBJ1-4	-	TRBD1	CATKDRASNEKLFF	TGTGCCACCAAAGACAGGGCTTCTAATGAAAAACTGTTTTTT
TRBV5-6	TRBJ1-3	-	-	CASSLRGGGGNTIYF	TGTGCCAGCAGCCTTCGGGGAGGGGGTGGAAACACCATATATTTT
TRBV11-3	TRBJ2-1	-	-	CASSLSQGYYNEQFF	TGTGCCAGCAGCTTATCACAGGGTTACTACAATGAGCAGTTCTTC
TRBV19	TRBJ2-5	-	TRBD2	CATKKREGGETQYF	TGTGCCACCAAGAAGCGGGAGGGGGGAGAGACCCAGTACTTC
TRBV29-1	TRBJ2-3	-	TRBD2	CSVSSGRTDTQYF	TGCAGCGTGTCTAGCGGGAGGACAGATACGCAGTATTTT
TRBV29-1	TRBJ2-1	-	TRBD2	CSCSLAGEGSEQFF	TGCAGCTGTTCACTAGCGGGGGAGGGTAGTGAGCAGTTCTTC
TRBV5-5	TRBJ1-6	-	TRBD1	CASSQAGTGNSPLHF	TGTGCCAGCAGCCAAGCCGGGACAGGGAATTCACCCCTCCACTTT
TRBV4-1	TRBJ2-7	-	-	CASSQVRDFTYEQYF	TGCGCCAGCAGCCAGGTACGGGACTTCACCTACGAGCAGTACTTC
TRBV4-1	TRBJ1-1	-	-	CASSQQVELNTEAFF	TGCGCCAGCAGCCAACAGGTCGAACTGAACACTGAAGCTTTCTTT
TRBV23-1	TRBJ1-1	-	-	CASSQSAVRGCTEAFF	TGCGCCAGCAGTCAATCGGCGGTCAGGGGTTGCACTGAAGCTTTCTTT
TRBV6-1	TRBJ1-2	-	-	CASSENRNYGYTF	TGTGCCAGCAGTGAAAACAGGAACTATGGCTACACCTTC